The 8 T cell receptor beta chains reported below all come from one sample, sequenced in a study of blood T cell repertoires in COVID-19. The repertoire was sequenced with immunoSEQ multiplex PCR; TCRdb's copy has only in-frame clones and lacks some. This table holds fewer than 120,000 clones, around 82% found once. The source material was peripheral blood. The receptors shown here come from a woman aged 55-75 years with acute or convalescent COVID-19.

The CDR3 reads CASSRDTNYGYTF. In nucleotides, the CDR3 is TGTGCCAGCAGCCGGGACACTAACTATGGCTACACCTTC. The V call is TRBV27, the J call TRBJ1-2; TRBD1 might be the D (6 bases). The CDR3 consists of 13 residues. V was trimmed by 6 bases and J by 0 bases, leaving 8 bases between them. CDR1 MNHEY and CDR2 SMNVEV come from the germline V gene (reference sequence).

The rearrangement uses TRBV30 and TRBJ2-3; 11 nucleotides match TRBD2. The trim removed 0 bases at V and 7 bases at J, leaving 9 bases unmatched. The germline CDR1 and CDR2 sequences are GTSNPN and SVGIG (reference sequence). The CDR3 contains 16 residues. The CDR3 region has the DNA TGTGCCTGGAGTGTAACTAGCGGGGGAACCTTAAATACGCAGTATTTT. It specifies CAWSVTSGGTLNTQYF.

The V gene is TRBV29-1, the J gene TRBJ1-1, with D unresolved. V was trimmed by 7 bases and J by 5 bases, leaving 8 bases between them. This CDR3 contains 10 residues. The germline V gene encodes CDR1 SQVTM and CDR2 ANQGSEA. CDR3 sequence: CSALTTEAFF. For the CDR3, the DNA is TGCAGCGCCCTTACTACTGAAGCTTTCTTT.

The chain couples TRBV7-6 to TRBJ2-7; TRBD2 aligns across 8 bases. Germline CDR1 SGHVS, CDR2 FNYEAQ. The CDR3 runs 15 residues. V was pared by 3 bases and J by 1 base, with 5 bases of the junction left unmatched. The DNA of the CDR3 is TGTGCCAGCAGCTTCGGGGGGGCGGCGTCCTACGAGCAGTACTTC. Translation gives CASSFGGAASYEQYF. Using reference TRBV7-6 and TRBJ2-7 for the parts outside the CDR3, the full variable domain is GAGVSQSPRYKVTKRGQDVALRCDPISGHVSLYWYRQALGQGPEFLTYFNYEAQQDKSGLPNDRFSAERPEGSISTLTIQRTEQRDSAMYRCASSFGGAASYEQYFGPGTRLTVT.

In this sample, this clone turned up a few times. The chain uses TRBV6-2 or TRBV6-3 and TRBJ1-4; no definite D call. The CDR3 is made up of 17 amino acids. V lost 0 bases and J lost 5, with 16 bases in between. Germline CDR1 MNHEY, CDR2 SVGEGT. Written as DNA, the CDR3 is TGTGCCAGCAGTTACTCCTTCGGGTCCGGGAGGAATGAAAAACTGTTTTTT. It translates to CASSYSFGSGRNEKLFF.

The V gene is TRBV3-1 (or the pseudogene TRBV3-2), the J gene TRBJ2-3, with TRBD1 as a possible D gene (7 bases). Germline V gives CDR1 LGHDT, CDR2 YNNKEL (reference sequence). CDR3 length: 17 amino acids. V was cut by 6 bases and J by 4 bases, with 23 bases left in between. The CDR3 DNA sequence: TGTGCCAGCAGACCAAGTCCAGGGGGAGGATGCGCAGATACGCAGTATTTT. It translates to CASRPSPGGGCADTQYF.

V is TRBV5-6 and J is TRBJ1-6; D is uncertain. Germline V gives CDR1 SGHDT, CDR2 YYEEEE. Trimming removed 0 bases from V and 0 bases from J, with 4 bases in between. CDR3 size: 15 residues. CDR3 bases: TGTGCCAGCAGCTTGGTTAGCTCCTATAATTCACCCCTCCACTTT. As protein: CASSLVSSYNSPLHF.

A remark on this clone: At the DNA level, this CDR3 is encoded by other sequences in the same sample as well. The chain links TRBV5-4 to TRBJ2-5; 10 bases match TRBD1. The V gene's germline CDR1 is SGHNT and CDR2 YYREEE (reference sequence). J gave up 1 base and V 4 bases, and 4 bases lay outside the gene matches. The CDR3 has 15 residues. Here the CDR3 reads CASSLRTGGQETQYF. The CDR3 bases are TGTGCCAGCAGCCTGAGGACAGGGGGCCAAGAGACCCAGTACTTC. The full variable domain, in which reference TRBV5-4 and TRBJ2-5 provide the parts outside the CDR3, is ETGVTQSPTHLIKTRGQQVTLRCSSQSGHNTVSWYQQALGQGPQFIFQYYREEENGRGNFPPRFSGLQFPNYSSELNVNALELDDSALYLCASSLRTGGQETQYFGPGTRLLVL.